Described below is a single T cell receptor beta chain sequence and its context. This sample is part of a study of blood T cell repertoires in COVID-19. Overall study: The cDNA or gDNA used as material had been derived from T cells, B-cell-depleted T cells, or PBMCs.

V trimming: 2 bases; J trimming: 7 bases; junction bases outside the gene matches: 7. This CDR3 spans 14 amino acids. Germline CDR1 is LGHNA and CDR2 is YNFKEQ. Participant-given clinical history determined each cohort assignment. Original processing methods: Reference gene primer amplification yielded estimated nucleated cell counts. The data were produced by immunoSEQ multiplex PCR, yet TCRdb's version contains in-frame clones alone and is incomplete. The V and J calls and clone size are taken from that table; D and trimming were inferred from the DNA. This sample yields hundreds of thousands of clones, of which around 90% are seen a single time; 8% to 9.5% belongs to the top ten.

The specimen sequenced was PBMCs or T cells enriched from blood (not recorded which). This TCR derives from a woman under 30 who had recovered from COVID-19. The chain joins TRBV4-2 to TRBJ1-1; 7 bases are a match to TRBD1. The CDR3 sequence is CASSQRDREHEAFF. The CDR3 nucleotides are TGTGCCAGCAGCCAACGAGACAGGGAACATGAAGCTTTCTTT.